This is a list of T cell receptor beta chains from one sample in a study of OX40 agonist ivuxolimab in advanced cancers. Sequenced by immunoSEQ multiplex PCR; TCRdb stores in-frame clones only, minus some. The sample has around 27,000 clones, 90% seen once. The specimen was CD4+ or CD8+ T cells sorted from blood, collected in a trial of the OX40 agonist ivuxolimab. These receptors were taken from an adult with an advanced solid tumor such as melanoma, head and neck, liver or kidney cancer. CDR3s include the opening cysteine and the closing phenylalanine or tryptophan. A D gene is named only where the DNA matches it firmly. Clone size appears in some rows only: once, few, many, or a class for an expanded clone.

TRBJ2-2 TRBD2 TRBV29-1 - CSAEGSGYTNTGELFF TGCAGCGCTGAAGGTAGCGGGTATACGAACACCGGGGAGCTGTTTTTT
TRBJ2-1 TRBD2 TRBV7-9 - CASSLGLAGGSLYNEQFF TGTGCCAGCAGCCTTGGACTAGCGGGAGGGTCTCTCTACAATGAGCAGTTCTTC
TRBJ2-2 - TRBV7-9 - CASSFPVDKANTGELFF TGTGCCAGCAGCTTCCCCGTGGATAAAGCGAACACCGGGGAGCTGTTTTTT
TRBJ1-4 - TRBV7-2 - CASSLGVMGFGEKLFF TGTGCCAGCAGCTTAGGGGTAATGGGTTTTGGTGAAAAACTGTTTTTT
TRBJ2-7 - TRBV7-9 - CASSLIGSSYEQYF TGTGCCAGCAGCTTAATCGGGAGTTCTTACGAGCAGTACTTC
TRBJ2-1 - TRBV6-6 once CASSSPNEQFF TGTGCCAGCAGTTCCCCGAATGAGCAGTTCTTC
TRBJ2-1 - TRBV9 - CASSVEGGMSSYNEQFF TGTGCCAGCAGCGTAGAGGGGGGGATGAGCTCCTACAATGAGCAGTTCTTC
TRBJ2-7 TRBD2 TRBV19 - CASSIGLAGAYEQYF TGTGCCAGTAGTATCGGACTAGCGGGAGCCTACGAGCAGTACTTC
TRBJ2-1 TRBD2 TRBV27 - CASSLSGLAGRYNEQFF TGTGCCAGCAGTTTATCGGGACTAGCGGGACGATACAATGAGCAGTTCTTC
TRBJ2-1 - TRBV4-3 - CASSQVGRYNEQFF TGCGCCAGCAGCCAAGTCGGCCGATACAATGAGCAGTTCTTC
TRBJ2-5 TRBD2 TRBV7-9 - CASSPSGSSQETQYF TGTGCCAGCAGCCCTAGCGGGAGTTCTCAAGAGACCCAGTACTTC
TRBJ1-1 - TRBV5-6 once CASSRGGNTEAFF TGTGCCAGCAGCAGAGGGGGGAACACTGAAGCTTTCTTT
TRBJ2-1 TRBD2 TRBV14 once CASSPGLVHEQFF TGTGCCAGCAGCCCGGGACTAGTCCATGAGCAGTTCTTC
TRBJ1-2 - TRBV19 few CASSIGRAGYTF TGTGCCAGTAGTATAGGAAGGGCCGGCTACACCTTC
TRBJ1-5 - TRBV27 - CASSLFGSNQPQHF TGTGCCAGCAGTTTATTCGGTAGCAATCAGCCCCAGCATTTT
TRBJ1-1 - TRBV15 - CATSRDHSGGLNTEAFF TGTGCCACCAGCAGAGATCATTCGGGGGGACTTAACACTGAAGCTTTCTTT
TRBJ2-1 - TRBV9 - CASSVVSSYNEQFF TGTGCCAGCAGCGTAGTATCATCCTACAATGAGCAGTTCTTC
TRBJ2-7 - TRBV11-2 once CASSGPRTEGGTGYEQYF TGTGCCAGCAGCGGACCCCGAACCGAGGGGGGGACTGGCTACGAGCAGTACTTC
TRBJ2-3 TRBD1 TRBV27 - CASSLFDRGSQDTQYF TGTGCCAGCAGTTTATTCGACAGGGGAAGTCAAGATACGCAGTATTTT
TRBJ2-1 TRBD2 TRBV10-1 - CASSEYTSGVNEQFF TGCGCCAGCAGTGAGTACACTAGCGGGGTAAATGAGCAGTTCTTC